This T cell receptor (beta chain) was sequenced during a study of shared T cell receptors in the human thymus (dated by TCRdb to the early 2020s). Notes on the research overall: The study examined how self-reactive, shared T-cell receptor alpha chains are generated in the human thymus.

On this clone itself: The target of this receptor is not known. Base qualities are not at hand, and no much larger clone is one base apart.

The method was the immunoSEQ multiplex PCR assay. As stored in TCRdb, this immuneACCESS dataset retains in-frame rearrangements with V and J assigned. A fraction of the clones does not appear; measured against another copy, unresolved V genes explain less than half of the discrepancy, and the remainder lacks a known reason. The sample table contains 600,000 to 900,000 clones; only one count was recorded for approximately 83% of them. 0.008% to 0.011% of the sample belongs to the ten largest clones. This sample was shared with a second study, whose subject was human thymus T cells. According to the second study: Immunologically healthy infants undergoing open corrective cardiac surgery for congenital heart defects in Finland were used as donors. Thymus tissue was collected as surgical resects that were removed during corrective cardiac surgery. Both the thymic and the peripheral blood repertoires appeared to show biased V and J gene segment usage. According to the related research, thymic TCR repertoires were highly overlapping among unrelated individuals. The study described the TCR alpha and beta repertoires in roughly 8 infant thymus samples and four matching peripheral blood samples. The cohort included several male and a couple of female infants, with donor ages spanning 7 to 244 days. Thymocytes were freed from the tissue by mechanical means and kept at -70 degrees C as pellets of roughly 9-34 million cells. Genomic DNA was extracted from frozen cell pellets with a QIAsymphony instrument. Using the immunoSEQ multiplex PCR assay, the TCRB and TCRAD loci were amplified from a standardized quantity of quality-controlled genomic DNA. Amplicons spanned the V(D)J region at a length sufficient to cover the CDR3 and identify V and J genes. Through the commercial immunoSEQ service, the amplicons were sequenced on an Illumina platform. Primer bias and sequencing errors were corrected as previously described, and TCRAD and TCRB definitions were based on the IMGT database. Repertoires were analysed with immunoSEQ Analyzer 3.0 and VDJTools, covering basic statistics, V/J segment usage, diversity estimates, rarefaction and pairwise overlap. To estimate diversity, the Chao1, ChaoE, Efron-Thisted, Shannon and inverse Simpson indices were applied, and diversity was also estimated on datasets down-sampled to the smallest sample. For repertoire overlap, CDR3 nucleotide sequence, V gene and J gene had to match strictly, and clustering was done by Jaccard-based multidimensional scaling. On average, thymus samples yielded around 810,000 unique TCRB clonotypes, whereas blood samples yielded around 84,000.

Material for sequencing was thymocytes. This TCR was recovered from a girl under two years old with a congenital heart defect. Donor details come from another sample of the same person, matched by shared clones.

The DNA sequence reads TGTGCCAGCAGTGTCCGGGACAGGGGAATGGATCAGCCCCAGCATTTT. Translation gives CASSVRDRGMDQPQHF. The rearranged segments are TRBV6-1 and TRBJ1-5; TRBD1 agrees with 10 junctional bases. Counted from cysteine to phenylalanine, this CDR3 has 16 amino acids. Only the CDR3 region is kept as DNA, spanning 48 bases read in frame from base 1. Reading the germline V gene gives CDR1 MNHNS and CDR2 SASEGT. V lost 4 bases and J lost 5 bases, and the count of bases not matched to a germline gene is 8.